One and the same sample provided the 29 T cell receptor beta chains below, sequenced in a study of T cells in localized non-small cell lung cancer (dated by TCRdb to the early 2020s). The library was prepared using the immunoSEQ multiplex PCR assay. TCRdb mirrors the immuneACCESS table, restricted to in-frame sequences. Some clones are absent from its copies; in checked studies, under half trace to an unresolved V gene, and the reason for the others is unknown. The sample data list 52,000 or so clones, and around 86% of these were observed just once. 15% to 20% of the sample comes from the top ten. The input for sequencing was peripheral blood, taken before any cancer treatment. The receptors were gathered from a male donor aged 60 or over with stage III squamous cell lung carcinoma.

The V call is TRBV19, the J call TRBJ2-5; TRBD2 aligns across 13 bases. Germline-derived CDR1 and CDR2 are LNHDA and SQIVND (reference sequence). V lost 5 bases and J lost 5; bases outside the gene matches: 8. The length of the CDR3 is 16 residues. The CDR3 coding sequence is TGTGCCAGTAGTCAGCTCGGACTAGCGGGAGACGAGACCCAGTACTTC. Amino acid sequence: CASSQLGLAGDETQYF.

This chain connects TRBV9 to TRBJ2-5; 9 nucleotides agree with TRBD2. CDR3 length: 21 residues. CDR1 and CDR2 from the germline V gene are SGDLS and YYNGEE. V dropped 2 bases and J dropped 3; count of bases not matched to a gene: 23. CDR3 DNA sequence: TGTGCCAGCAGCGTGCAACCCGGGACTAGCCCTATCCTTCCCCGAAAAGAGACCCAGTACTTC. Translation: CASSVQPGTSPILPRKETQYF.

V gene TRBV5-1 combines with J gene TRBJ2-2, with a tentative D call TRBD2 (5 bases). Between the trimmed V and J ends, which lost 4 bases and 6 bases, there was a span of 7 bases. Looked up from germline, CDR1 is SGHRS and CDR2 is YFSETQ. This CDR3 spans 12 amino acids. CDR3 in DNA: TGCGCCAGCAGCGAGGGTCCCGGGGAGCTGTTTTTT. This sequence encodes CASSEGPGELFF.

The chain recombines TRBV9 with TRBJ2-2, with D possibly matching TRBD2 (6 bases). CDR3 length: 15 residues. V lost 6 bases and J lost 6, with 18 bases in between. In germline, CDR1 is SGDLS, CDR2 YYNGEE. CDR3 region: CASNPDARRAGELFF. For the CDR3, the DNA is TGTGCCAGCAACCCGGACGCCCGGAGGGCCGGGGAGCTGTTTTTT.

V and J are TRBV19 and TRBJ2-2; 8 bases agree with TRBD1. Unmatched junction bases numbered 9, after V lost 10 bases and J lost 5 bases. The CDR3 extends over 14 amino acids. Germline CDR1 LNHDA, CDR2 SQIVND (reference sequence). The CDR3 DNA is TGTGCCATTTCCCAGGGGGCCGGAACCGGGGAGCTGTTTTTT. As protein: CAISQGAGTGELFF.

The chain carries TRBV27 and TRBJ2-7; D possibly uses TRBD1 or TRBD2 (5 bases each). V was cut by 8 bases and J by 5 bases, with 16 bases left in between. The CDR3 spans 13 residues. Germline V gene lookup returns CDR1 MNHEY and CDR2 SMNVEV (reference sequence). The DNA for the CDR3 is TGTGCCAGCGCTATGACCCAGGGAGACGAGCAGTACTTC. It codes for CASAMTQGDEQYF.

The chain employs TRBV9 and TRBJ1-5, with D unclear. The CDR3 covers 15 residues. Germline CDR1 is SGDLS and CDR2 is YYNGEE. Deletions cut 3 bases from V and 2 bases from J, with 12 bases between. This CDR3 reads CASSADRNGNQPQHF. Written as DNA, the CDR3 is TGTGCCAGCAGCGCAGACCGAAATGGCAATCAGCCCCAGCATTTT.

The chain links TRBV6-5 to TRBJ2-7; D is uncertain. The germline gives CDR1 MNHEY, CDR2 SVGAGI. The V gene lost 0 bases and the J gene lost 4 bases, with 13 bases spanning the gap. The CDR3 totals 15 residues. CDR3 sequence: CASSYSSAKGYEQYF. In DNA, the CDR3 is TGTGCCAGCAGTTACTCGTCGGCCAAGGGATACGAGCAGTACTTC.

The chain links TRBV4-1 to TRBJ2-3, with 8 bases lining up with TRBD2. This CDR3 has 18 residues. The germline CDR1 and CDR2 sequences are MGHRA and YSYEKL. Trimming cost V 0 bases and J 2 bases; bases outside gene matches: 10. This chain's CDR3 is CASSQDAQRGTHTDTQYF. The DNA of the CDR3 is TGCGCCAGCAGCCAAGACGCGCAGCGGGGGACACACACAGATACGCAGTATTTT.

The CDR3 region is CASSPLPSTGKERGRQFF. As DNA, the CDR3 is TGTGCCAGCAGCCCTCTACCTTCGACAGGGAAGGAGCGTGGTCGGCAGTTCTTC. The chain couples TRBV7-3 to TRBJ2-1, with TRBD1 identical over 7 bases. After removal of 5 bases from V and 12 bases from J, the junction contained 25 bases not matched to a gene. The CDR3 runs 18 residues. Per germline, CDR1 SGHTA and CDR2 FQGTGA.

The V gene is TRBV4-3, the J gene TRBJ2-7, with a possible D match to TRBD2 (6 bases). The ends were cut back, 4 bases at V and 0 bases at J, with 7 bases in the middle. Germline V gives CDR1 LGHNA, CDR2 YSLEER. This CDR3 has 13 amino acids. The DNA of the CDR3 is TGCGCCAGCAGCCTGGAGGGCTCCTACGAGCAGTACTTC. Its translation is CASSLEGSYEQYF.

This chain uses TRBV14 with TRBJ2-3; maybe TRBD2 (5 bases). The CDR3 runs to 13 residues. V lost 0 bases to trimming and J lost 9 bases, with 10 bases between them. Germline V lookup: CDR1 SGHDN, CDR2 FVKESK. The CDR3, as DNA: TGTGCCAGCAGCCAAGATGGCCCGGGGACGCAGTATTTT. Its protein is CASSQDGPGTQYF.

The rearrangement links TRBV7-2 to TRBJ2-7, with D possibly being TRBD2 (5 bases). CDR3 size: 16 residues. The V gene lost 5 bases and the J gene lost 6 bases, with 23 bases spanning the gap. From germline, CDR1 is SGHTA and CDR2 FQGNSA. CDR3 sequence reads: CASSQYSGIGDVEQYF. CDR3 nucleotide sequence: TGTGCCAGCAGCCAATATTCCGGGATAGGCGATGTCGAGCAGTACTTC.

The V and J genes are TRBV25-1 and TRBJ1-5, with 8 positions matching TRBD1. The CDR3 is 15 residues long. The germline gives CDR1 MGHDK, CDR2 SYGVNS. V trimming: 1 base; J trimming: 5 bases; junction bases outside the gene matches: 4. CDR3 protein: CASSESGGGYQPQHF. The CDR3 DNA is TGTGCCAGCAGTGAATCAGGGGGCGGATATCAGCCCCAGCATTTT. Full variable domain (outside the CDR3, taken from reference TRBV25-1 and TRBJ1-5): EADIYQTPRYLVIGTGKKITLECSQTMGHDKMYWYQQDPGMELHLIHYSYGVNSTEKGDLSSESTVSRIRTEHFPLTLESARPSHTSQYLCASSESGGGYQPQHFGDGTRLSIL.

There are many counts of this clone. The rearrangement links TRBV2 to TRBJ1-4, with 7 nucleotides matching TRBD1. CDR1 and CDR2 from the germline V gene are SNHLY and FYNNEI. The ends lost 7 bases at V and 4 bases at J; junction bases unmatched: 6. The CDR3 length is 14 residues. The chain's CDR3 is CASTGTDNNEKLFF. The CDR3 DNA reads TGTGCCAGCACCGGGACAGATAATAATGAAAAACTGTTTTTT.

V gene TRBV7-9 combines with J gene TRBJ2-5; 14 bases map to TRBD2. The CDR3 loop spans 17 amino acids. In germline, CDR1 is SEHNR, CDR2 FQNEAQ (reference sequence). J gave up 1 base and V 5 bases, and 6 bases lay outside the gene matches. CDR3 sequence reads: CASSPATSGRAQETQYF. In DNA form, the CDR3 reads TGTGCCAGCAGCCCAGCGACTAGCGGGAGGGCCCAAGAGACCCAGTACTTC.

This clone has a handful of counts. V usage is TRBV5-1 and J usage is TRBJ1-2; D not certain. With 4 bases removed from V and 4 bases from J, the gap between germline ends came to 14 bases. The CDR3 runs to 14 residues. CDR1 is SGHRS, CDR2 YFSETQ, per germline. Here the CDR3 reads CASSREEESYGYTF. The DNA for the CDR3 is TGCGCCAGCAGCCGGGAGGAGGAGAGCTATGGCTACACCTTC.

V gene TRBV27 combines with J gene TRBJ1-5; D is possibly TRBD1 (5 bases). CDR1 is MNHEY and CDR2 is SMNVEV in the germline V gene (reference sequence). This CDR3 spans 17 amino acids. Trimming took off 6 bases at V and 0 bases at J, with 18 bases between the two ends. DNA for the CDR3: TGTGCCAGCAGCTCCTCTCGGGGCGCTTATAGCAATCAGCCCCAGCATTTT. It yields the protein CASSSSRGAYSNQPQHF.

This sequence joins TRBV29-1 and TRBJ2-7; weak D call: TRBD2 (5 bases). CDR1 and CDR2 from the germline V gene are SQVTM and ANQGSEA. CDR3 length: 12 residues. The V gene lost 5 bases and the J gene lost 6 bases, with 14 bases spanning the gap. The CDR3 sequence: CSVRLGVGEQYF. The CDR3 DNA reads TGCAGCGTTAGGCTGGGAGTGGGCGAGCAGTACTTC.

By frequency in the sample, this clone is medium-sized. V and J are TRBV18 and TRBJ1-6, with 8 nucleotides matching TRBD1. The junction had 4 bases not matched to a gene; V was cut back by 6 bases and J by 6 bases. The V gene's germline CDR1 is KGHSH and CDR2 LQKENI. CDR3 size: 14 residues. In DNA form, the CDR3 reads TGTGCCAGCTCGCGCGACAGGGGTAATTCACCCCTCCACTTT. Encoded protein: CASSRDRGNSPLHF.

There are a few counts of this clone. The chain links TRBV5-1 to TRBJ1-6; D is unclear. Trimming removed 1 base at V and 10 bases at J, with 9 bases between. The length of the CDR3 is 13 residues. The V gene's germline CDR1 is SGHRS and CDR2 YFSETQ. This CDR3 reads CASSLSGGSPLHF. Here the CDR3 DNA reads TGCGCCAGCAGCTTGTCAGGCGGGTCACCCCTCCACTTT.

The V call is TRBV18, the J call TRBJ2-7; 8 nucleotides agree with TRBD1. CDR3 length equals 15 residues. V lost 4 bases, J lost 2 bases, and 7 bases stayed unmatched. Germline CDR1 and CDR2: KGHSH and LQKENI. The CDR3 is CASSLGQGPTYEQYF. CDR3 coding DNA: TGTGCCAGCTCACTCGGACAGGGACCTACCTACGAGCAGTACTTC.

The chain employs TRBV5-6 and TRBJ1-2; D perhaps matches TRBD1 (5 bases). Germline V CDR1 and CDR2: SGHDT, YYEEEE. Trimming stripped 3 bases from V and 4 bases from J, with 7 bases between. The CDR3 contains 12 residues. CDR3 protein: CASSSGTYGYTF. The CDR3 DNA reads as TGTGCCAGCAGCTCCGGGACCTATGGCTACACCTTC.

CDR3 sequence: CASSIDRYYEQYF. As DNA, the CDR3 is TGTGCCAGTAGTATAGACAGATACTACGAGCAGTACTTC. The rearrangement joins TRBV19 to TRBJ2-7; D is unresolved. Germline V gene lookup returns CDR1 LNHDA and CDR2 SQIVND (reference sequence). The CDR3 spans 13 residues. Trimming left V 0 bases short and J 3 bases short, with 6 bases between.

The chain joins TRBV6-5 to TRBJ1-5, with D possibly matching TRBD1 (6 bases). Germline lookup yields CDR1 MNHEY and CDR2 SVGAGI. The CDR3 runs 14 residues. V was pared by 6 bases and J by 5 bases, with 14 bases between. CDR3 sequence: CASRATGLDQPQHF. CDR3 sequence (DNA): TGTGCCAGCAGAGCGACAGGTTTAGATCAGCCCCAGCATTTT.

The gene calls are TRBV7-2 and TRBJ2-3; TRBD1 is a possible D gene (6 bases). The germline CDR1 and CDR2 sequences are SGHTA and FQGNSA. V lost 4 bases, J lost 0 bases, and 14 bases lay in between. The length of the CDR3 is 16 residues. The chain's CDR3 is CASSSRGIPSTDTQYF. CDR3 in DNA: TGTGCCAGCAGCTCGAGGGGGATACCTAGCACAGATACGCAGTATTTT.

CDR3 sequence reads: CASSMSVSRNTEAFF. The DNA of the CDR3 is TGTGCCAGTAGTATGTCCGTCAGTCGCAACACTGAAGCTTTCTTT. V usage is TRBV19 and J usage is TRBJ1-1, with D uncertain. This CDR3 contains 15 residues. The germline V and J ends were trimmed by 3 bases and 2 bases, with 13 bases remaining between them. CDR1 and CDR2 from the germline V gene are LNHDA and SQIVND (reference sequence).

A note on this clone: At one end the junction does not follow the germline gene, possibly because of a read error. V usage is TRBV10-3 and J usage is TRBJ1-2, with D maybe TRBD1 (6 bases). Per germline, CDR1 ENHRY and CDR2 SYGVKD. The CDR3 totals 13 residues. CDR3 loop: CTIRGRQDDGYTF. DNA for the CDR3: TGTACCATCAGGGGACGGCAGGACGATGGCTACACCTTC.

This chain uses TRBV29-1 with TRBJ2-7; 8 bases agree with TRBD2. Germline lookup yields CDR1 SQVTM and CDR2 ANQGSEA. The CDR3 totals 13 residues. The junction had 4 bases not matched to a gene; V was cut back by 6 bases and J by 0 bases. The CDR3 here is CSVIAGSSYEQYF. In DNA, the CDR3 is TGCAGCGTGATAGCGGGGAGCTCCTACGAGCAGTACTTC.